The clone carrying this T cell receptor beta chain has just one count. No antigen is known for it. This CDR3 contains 16 residues. Trimming stripped 2 bases from V and 7 bases from J, with 21 bases between. Germline CDR1 is ENHRY and CDR2 is SYGVKD. A sample-barcoded 5' primer and a J-beta primer mix were used in a second PCR of roughly 7 to 12 cycles. Researchers report that a template-switch adaptor with 12 random nucleotides tagged each cDNA molecule. TCRdb reprocessed the 5' RACE reads with MiXCR, giving one entry per CDR3 protein. The sample shows roughly 1,300,000 distinct CDR3 sequences, approximately 59% of them seen only once. These data belong to a study of blood T cells in healthy people across ages. Study-wide results and limits: Measured against age, TCR beta diversity per million T cells decreased in a roughly linear manner. The study found more naive CD4+ cells and higher diversity in long-lived than aged donors. Calculation of diversity from one million T cells yielded estimates considered to be underestimates.

Sequencing was performed on blood. The clonotype originates from a man between 18 and 29 years old in good health. The rearrangement uses TRBV10-3 and TRBJ2-7; either TRBD1 or TRBD2 may supply D (5 bases each). CDR3 DNA sequence: TGTGCCATCAGTGAGAGAAGCGGAGCTCGTTACAGGGAGCAGTACTTC. Translated, it gives CAISERSGARYREQYF.